These 28 T cell receptor beta chains originate from one sample sequenced in a study of blood T cells in healthy people across ages. For the second PCR, which ran for roughly 6 to 12 cycles, a sample-barcoded 5' primer and a J-beta primer mix were used. Using its own MiXCR run on the 5' RACE reads, TCRdb lists one record per CDR3 protein. The sample lists fewer than 800,000 distinct CDR3 sequences, over 45% seen once, with about 32% in the top ten. The source material was blood. Receptors were obtained from a woman in her sixties or seventies in good health.

About this clonotype: The junction shows a germline mismatch at one end, possibly a read error. V usage is TRBV2 and J usage is TRBJ2-6; D perhaps matches TRBD1 (5 bases). The V gene's germline CDR1 is SNHLY and CDR2 FYNNEI. This CDR3 has 18 amino acids. The DNA of the CDR3 is TGCGCCAGCAGTAAAGGGGCAGGGCAAAAAACTGGGGCCAACGTCCTGACTTTC. It specifies CASSKGAGQKTGANVLTF.

Only a few counts were recorded for this clonotype. J is TRBJ1-1 and V is TRBV27; D is uncertain. This CDR3 has 17 residues. The V end lost 2 bases, the J end lost 4 bases, and 20 bases lay between the germline ends. Looked up from germline, CDR1 is MNHEY and CDR2 is SMNVEV (reference sequence). CDR3 sequence reads: CASSLEAGHPRSTEAFF. The DNA of the CDR3 is TGTGCCAGCAGTTTAGAGGCAGGTCACCCGAGGAGCACTGAAGCTTTCTTT.

The rearrangement links TRBV6-2 or TRBV6-3 to TRBJ2-4, with D possibly being TRBD1 (6 bases). V dropped 5 bases and J dropped 13 bases, with 21 bases sitting between them. Germline-derived CDR1 and CDR2 are MNHEY and SVGEGT. The CDR3 runs 14 residues. The CDR3 loop reads CASSRLQGWEEQYF. Here the CDR3 DNA reads TGTGCCAGCAGTCGATTACAGGGTTGGGAAGAGCAGTACTTC.

The chain joins TRBV7-9 to TRBJ1-2; D uncertain. Trimming pared 0 bases from V and 7 bases from J, leaving 3 bases between. Germline CDR1 SEHNR, CDR2 FQNEAQ (reference sequence). The CDR3 sequence is 11 residues long. The CDR3 reads CASSLACGYTF. CDR3 sequence (DNA): TGTGCCAGCAGCTTAGCCTGTGGCTACACCTTC.

The J gene is TRBJ2-1, the V gene TRBV27; a weak D match, TRBD2 (5 bases). This CDR3 is built from 13 residues. Germline assignment: CDR1 MNHEY and CDR2 SMNVEV (reference sequence). Trimming took off 8 bases at V and 10 bases at J, with 18 bases between the two ends. The DNA for the CDR3 is TGTGCCAGCGCAGGCCGGGGTAGCCTCGAGCAGTTCTTC. Translation gives CASAGRGSLEQFF.

This chain joins TRBV3-1 and TRBJ2-1; maybe TRBD2 (5 bases). There are 14 residues in the CDR3. V lost 2 bases, J lost 4 bases, and 9 bases lay in between. CDR1 and CDR2 from the germline V gene are LGHDT and YNNKEL (reference sequence). For the CDR3, the DNA is TGTGCCAGCAGCCAATACGGAGGATACAATGAGCAGTTCTTC. Its protein product is CASSQYGGYNEQFF.

J is TRBJ2-3 and V is TRBV28, with 15 nucleotides matching TRBD2. The CDR3 consists of 18 residues. V gave up 6 bases and J gave up 2 bases; unmatched junction bases: 9. In germline, CDR1 is MDHEN, CDR2 SYDVKM. CDR3 protein: CASRPPGLAGGITDTQYF. CDR3 sequence (DNA): TGTGCCAGCAGACCCCCGGGACTAGCGGGAGGCATCACAGATACGCAGTATTTT.

The rearrangement links TRBV12-3 or TRBV12-4 to TRBJ2-7, with D maybe TRBD2 (7 bases). Trimming shortened V by 7 bases and J by 7 bases, and 14 bases separated the two germline ends. The CDR3 runs to 12 residues. This CDR3 reads CASNLRGGEQYF. CDR3 bases: TGTGCCAGCAACTTAAGGGGGGGGGAGCAGTACTTC.

This clonotype was picked up a small number of times. The chain employs TRBV20-1 and TRBJ2-7; D is possibly TRBD1 or TRBD2 (5 bases each). V was trimmed by 3 bases and J by 3 bases, leaving 9 bases between them. CDR1 DFQATT and CDR2 SNEGSKA come from the germline V gene (reference sequence). This CDR3 spans 12 amino acids. The CDR3 coding sequence is TGCAGTGCTAGTGAGGGGAACTACGAGCAGTACTTC. Amino acids: CSASEGNYEQYF.

The chain carries TRBV6-2 or TRBV6-3 and TRBJ2-1; D perhaps matches TRBD2 (5 bases). This CDR3 region has 13 residues. V lost 5 bases and J lost 1, with 6 bases in between. Germline V gene sequence: CDR1 MNHEY, CDR2 SVGEGT. CDR3 nucleotide sequence: TGTGCCAGCAGTGGGGAGTCCTACAATGAGCAGTTCTTC. Its protein is CASSGESYNEQFF.

This rearrangement joins TRBV28 to TRBJ2-1; unclear D gene. Germline loops: CDR1 MDHEN, CDR2 SYDVKM. There are 13 residues in the CDR3. Trimming removed 7 bases from V and 3 bases from J, with 10 bases in between. The CDR3 region is CASNEPYYNEQFF. CDR3 bases: TGTGCCAGCAACGAACCCTACTACAATGAGCAGTTCTTC.

The genes are TRBV20-1 and TRBJ2-3; D not resolved. This CDR3 region has 15 residues. The V end was cut by 6 bases, the J end by 6 bases, with 22 bases between. Germline CDR1 DFQATT, CDR2 SNEGSKA (reference sequence). The CDR3 DNA reads as TGCAGTGCCACGATAAGCGATCAAGGTGGGGATACGCAGTATTTT. Translated: CSATISDQGGDTQYF.

The V call is TRBV2, the J call TRBJ1-1; no reliable D call. Trimming stripped 7 bases from V and 3 bases from J, with 9 bases between. The CDR3 loop spans 12 amino acids. Germline V gene data show CDR1 as SNHLY and CDR2 as FYNNEI. The CDR3 spells CASTPQYTEAFF. The CDR3 nucleotides read TGTGCCAGCACCCCGCAGTACACTGAAGCTTTCTTT.

V is TRBV5-1 and J is TRBJ1-1; 9 bases map to TRBD1. The CDR3 totals 14 residues. CDR1 is SGHRS, CDR2 YFSETQ, per germline. Losses at the gene ends were 5 bases for V and 5 bases for J; bases not matched to a gene: 7. The CDR3 nucleotides read TGCGCCAGCAGGTGGATGACAGGGGGGACTGAAGCTTTCTTT. Translation: CASRWMTGGTEAFF. Full variable domain (remainder filled in from reference TRBV5-1 and TRBJ1-1): KAGVTQTPRYLIKTRGQQVTLSCSPISGHRSVSWYQQTPGQGLQFLFEYFSETQRNKGNFPGRFSGRQFSNSRSEMNVSTLELGDSALYLCASRWMTGGTEAFFGQGTRLTVV.

This chain connects TRBV29-1 to TRBJ1-1, with D maybe TRBD1 (6 bases). This CDR3 is 14 amino acids long. V was shortened by 4 bases and J by 0 bases, with 12 bases between the two germline ends. CDR1 is SQVTM and CDR2 is ANQGSEA in the germline V gene. CDR3 nucleotide sequence: TGCAGCGTTGCCAGGGGCTGGATGAACACTGAAGCTTTCTTT. This codes for CSVARGWMNTEAFF. Filled out from reference TRBV29-1 and TRBJ1-1, the complete variable domain reads SAVISQKPSRDICQRGTSLTIQCQVDSQVTMMFWYRQQPGQSLTLIATANQGSEATYESGFVIDKFPISRPNLTFSTLTVSNMSPEDSSIYLCSVARGWMNTEAFFGQGTRLTVV.

In this sample, this clonotype turned up a few times. The genes are TRBV19 and TRBJ1-2; weak D call: TRBD1 (6 bases). The V gene's germline CDR1 is LNHDA and CDR2 SQIVND (reference sequence). V was shortened by 7 bases and J by 8 bases, with 20 bases between the two germline ends. The CDR3 has 14 amino acids. The CDR3 nucleotides are TGTGCCAGTAAACCTGGGAGCAGGGGAAGCGGCTACACCTTC. It translates to CASKPGSRGSGYTF.

This clonotype was recorded a few times. The chain has TRBV6-5 and TRBJ2-1, with D maybe TRBD2 (6 bases). Germline V gene data show CDR1 as MNHEY and CDR2 as SVGAGI. The CDR3 loop spans 15 amino acids. The germline V and J ends were trimmed by 0 bases and 12 bases, with 18 bases remaining between them. The CDR3 DNA reads as TGTGCCAGCAGTTACTCGGGGGTTAGCGGTTGGGTGCAGTTCTTC. Translated: CASSYSGVSGWVQFF.

This chain uses TRBV5-1 with TRBJ2-1; 8 bases line up with TRBD2. The J call may be mistaken, given a closer DNA end match to TRBJ2-7. This CDR3 is built from 15 residues. The germline V gene encodes CDR1 SGHRS and CDR2 YFSETQ. CDR3 loop: CASSSGSGINNEQYF. The CDR3 DNA follows: TGCGCCAGCAGCTCCGGTAGCGGGATCAACAATGAGCAGTACTTC.

V usage is TRBV6-5 and J usage is TRBJ2-1, with TRBD2 identical over 9 bases. From germline, CDR1 is MNHEY and CDR2 SVGAGI. V lost 4 bases, J lost 3 bases, and 13 bases stayed unmatched. The CDR3 sequence is 18 residues long. CDR3 nucleotide sequence: TGTGCCAGCAGTTTCGGTGTAGCGGGAGAGGGGGTCTACAATGAGCAGTTCTTC. This translates into CASSFGVAGEGVYNEQFF.

This chain links TRBV29-1 with TRBJ1-2, with 8 nucleotides matching TRBD1. This CDR3 has 13 amino acids. J lost 0 bases, V lost 8 bases, and 5 bases had no gene match. The germline CDR1 and CDR2 sequences are SQVTM and ANQGSEA. The CDR3 loop is CSIPDRANYGYTF. The CDR3 DNA is TGCAGCATACCGGACAGGGCTAACTATGGCTACACCTTC.

This clonotype was counted between two and nine times. The chain joins TRBV2 to TRBJ2-3; TRBD2 agrees at 10 bases. Germline CDR1 and CDR2: SNHLY and FYNNEI. The CDR3 covers 16 residues. Losses at the gene ends were 4 bases for V and 4 bases for J; bases not matched to a gene: 8. This CDR3 reads CASSGASGSSADTQYF. CDR3 sequence (DNA): TGTGCCAGCAGTGGGGCTAGCGGGAGTAGTGCAGATACGCAGTATTTT. Combining the CDR3 with reference TRBV2 and TRBJ2-3 gives the whole variable domain EPEVTQTPSHQVTQMGQEVILRCVPISNHLYFYWYRQILGQKVEFLVSFYNNEISEKSEIFDDQFSVERPDGSNFTLKIRSTKLEDSAMYFCASSGASGSSADTQYFGPGTRLTVL.

This clonotype turned up a few times. The rearrangement joins TRBV29-1 to TRBJ2-3; TRBD1 might be the D (5 bases). V was clipped by 7 bases and J by 4 bases, with 18 bases between them. The CDR3 length is 14 residues. Germline lookup yields CDR1 SQVTM and CDR2 ANQGSEA. CDR3 DNA sequence: TGCAGCGCCTCAGGGCCCACCCCGGCAGATACGCAGTATTTT. It yields the protein CSASGPTPADTQYF.

The chain has TRBV6-2 or TRBV6-3 and TRBJ1-2, with a tentative D call TRBD1 (5 bases). The CDR3 totals 14 residues. The germline V gene encodes CDR1 MNHEY and CDR2 SVGEGT. Trimming cost V 2 bases and J 4 bases, with 11 bases left between them. CDR3: CASSYLGTAYGYTF. CDR3 sequence (DNA): TGTGCCAGCAGTTACCTCGGGACGGCCTATGGCTACACCTTC.

CDR3 loop: CASSLGGEDLREETQFF. DNA of the CDR3: TGTGCCAGCAGCTTAGGCGGTGAGGACCTGAGGGAGGAGACCCAGTTCTTC. The rearrangement links TRBV7-6 to TRBJ2-1; TRBD2 is a possible D gene (6 bases). Trimming removed 1 base from V and 13 bases from J, with 26 bases in between. Germline lookup yields CDR1 SGHVS and CDR2 FNYEAQ. This CDR3 contains 17 residues.

The chain recombines TRBV12-3 or TRBV12-4 with TRBJ2-1; D gene uncertain. There are 15 residues in the CDR3. V was trimmed by 3 bases and J by 2 bases, leaving 11 bases between them. CDR3 in DNA: TGTGCCAGCAGTTTTTACGCTGGTACCTACAATGAGCAGTTCTTC. Amino acid sequence: CASSFYAGTYNEQFF.

This clonotype was seen a handful of times. V is TRBV7-2 and J is TRBJ2-4; a weak D match, TRBD1 (6 bases). V lost 4 bases, J lost 5 bases, and 18 bases lay in between. Germline V gene lookup returns CDR1 SGHTA and CDR2 FQGNSA. There are 16 residues in the CDR3. The DNA of the CDR3 is TGTGCCAGCAGCTCTAGGACAGTTATCGGCGAAAACATTCAGTACTTC. It encodes CASSSRTVIGENIQYF.

This chain connects TRBV5-1 to TRBJ2-7; 8 nucleotides align to TRBD1. The J call may be in error: the DNA end matches TRBJ2-5 better. The CDR3 has 16 amino acids. Germline-derived CDR1 and CDR2 are SGHRS and YFSETQ. The CDR3 nucleotides are TGCGCCAGCAGCTTGGCCCGGAAACAGGGGGTAGAGACCCAGTACTTC. This gives the protein CASSLARKQGVETQYF.

This clonotype was seen a handful of times. This sequence joins TRBV5-1 and TRBJ2-7, with 7 bases identical to TRBD2. With V trimmed by 5 bases and J by 0 bases, 5 bases remained unmatched. The CDR3 length is 14 residues. CDR1 is SGHRS and CDR2 is YFSETQ in the germline V gene. The CDR3 DNA reads TGCGCCAGCAGGGCTAGCGGCAGCTCCTACGAGCAGTACTTC. It is translated as CASRASGSSYEQYF.